Below, 26 T cell receptor beta chains from the same sample are listed, as sequenced in a study of T cell responses to AZD1222 COVID-19 vaccine listed by TCRdb under 2021. Library creation used the immunoSEQ multiplex PCR assay. The source is immuneACCESS, and TCRdb retained only in-frame sequences with V and J called. Part of the clones is not carried over; for the studies checked, unresolved V genes explain less than half of this, and the remainder is unexplained. Counted in this sample were about 120,000 clones; 75% to 95% of them appeared once. The ten largest clonotypes hold roughly 4.2% of the sample. The time point label of this sample denotes: about 28 days (+/-7) after the second vaccine dose. The treatment or condition label of this sample denotes: meningococcal conjugate vaccine given as trial control. The source was peripheral blood, collected 28 days after the second dose of the MenACWY control vaccine. The receptors here all came from an adult who received the MenACWY meningococcal vaccine as a control.

The chain couples TRBV19 to TRBJ1-2; D not resolved. CDR1 is LNHDA, CDR2 SQIVND, per germline (reference sequence). The CDR3 contains 15 residues. Trimming cost V 5 bases and J 4 bases, with 17 bases left between them. CDR3 sequence: CASSFQRTNFYGYTF. In DNA form, the CDR3 reads TGTGCCAGTAGTTTCCAGAGAACTAACTTCTATGGCTACACCTTC. The full variable domain, with the rest looked up from reference TRBV19 and TRBJ1-2, is DGGITQSPKYLFRKEGQNVTLSCEQNLNHDAMYWYRQDPGQGLRLIYYSQIVNDFQKGDIAEGYSVSREKKESFPLTVTSAQKNPTAFYLCASSFQRTNFYGYTFGSGTRLTVV.

The gene calls are TRBV3-1 (or the pseudogene TRBV3-2) and TRBJ2-7; D is possibly TRBD1 (5 bases). In germline, CDR1 is LGHDT, CDR2 YNNKEL (reference sequence). V was shortened by 3 bases and J by 1 base, with 16 bases between the two germline ends. The CDR3 has 16 amino acids. CDR3 sequence: CASSQHRFRYSYEQYV. The CDR3 bases are TGTGCCAGCAGCCAGCACAGGTTCCGTTATTCCTACGAGCAGTACGTC.

This rearrangement joins TRBV5-1 to TRBJ1-1; D is perhaps TRBD1 (5 bases). Germline V CDR1 and CDR2: SGHRS, YFSETQ. Trimming removed 0 bases at V and 4 bases at J, with 10 bases between. The CDR3 is made up of 14 amino acids. CDR3 amino acids: CASSLGGPSTEAFF. In nucleotides, the CDR3 is TGCGCCAGCAGCTTGGGGGGCCCGAGCACTGAAGCTTTCTTT.

V and J are TRBV10-3 and TRBJ2-7, with 8 bases that match TRBD1. The CDR3 covers 16 residues. After removal of 6 bases from V and 3 bases from J, the junction contained 13 bases not matched to a gene. The germline V gene encodes CDR1 ENHRY and CDR2 SYGVKD. The CDR3 reads CAISEESGGAGYEQYV. The CDR3 nucleotides are TGTGCCATCAGCGAAGAATCAGGGGGCGCGGGCTACGAGCAGTACGTC.

The CDR3: CASSWAATGGNTGELFF. CDR3 DNA: TGCGCCAGCAGCTGGGCCGCGACAGGGGGGAACACCGGGGAGCTGTTTTTT. This chain joins TRBV5-1 and TRBJ2-2, with 9 bases aligning to TRBD1. Trimming at V came to 3 bases and at J to 1 base, leaving 7 bases not matched to a gene. The CDR3 runs to 17 residues. Germline V CDR1 and CDR2: SGHRS, YFSETQ.

This clone was recorded only once. The V and J genes are TRBV12-3 or TRBV12-4 and TRBJ2-5, with no clear D. The CDR3 spans 13 residues. The V end lost 6 bases, the J end lost 5 bases, and 13 bases lay between the germline ends. This CDR3 is CASSHGYGETQYF. In DNA, the CDR3 is TGTGCCAGCAGCCACGGGTACGGGGAGACCCAGTACTTC.

The rearrangement uses TRBV28 and TRBJ1-6; D remains ambiguous. The CDR3 runs to 16 residues. V was cut by 1 base and J by 6 bases, with 13 bases left in between. The germline CDR1 and CDR2 sequences are MDHEN and SYDVKM. The CDR3 protein is CASSLYGHSGNSPLHF. The DNA for the CDR3 is TGTGCCAGCAGTTTATATGGGCACAGCGGTAATTCACCCCTCCACTTT. Full variable domain (rest looked up from reference TRBV28 and TRBJ1-6): DVKVTQSSRYLVKRTGEKVFLECVQDMDHENMFWYRQDPGLGLRLIYFSYDVKMKEKGDIPEGYSVSREKKERFSLILESASTNQTSMYLCASSLYGHSGNSPLHFGNGTRLTVT.

V usage is TRBV29-1 and J usage is TRBJ2-7; D ambiguous. V lost 4 bases to trimming and J lost 6 bases, with 7 bases between them. The CDR3 loop spans 10 amino acids. Germline lookup yields CDR1 SQVTM and CDR2 ANQGSEA. CDR3 in DNA: TGCAGCGTTGTATGGGGCGAGCAGTACTTC. It specifies CSVVWGEQYF.

As DNA, the CDR3 is TGTGCCAGCAGTGAGTACAAAGAATACGAGCAGTACGTC. It encodes CASSEYKEYEQYV. The genes are TRBV6-1 and TRBJ2-7; D uncertain. Germline CDR1 MNHNS, CDR2 SASEGT. Between the trimmed V and J ends, which lost 3 bases and 4 bases, there was a span of 10 bases. The CDR3 runs to 13 residues.

This clone was counted only a few times. The J gene is TRBJ2-5, the V gene TRBV4-2; 9 bases are shared with TRBD2. Looked up from germline, CDR1 is LGHNA and CDR2 is YNFKEQ. The CDR3 is 15 amino acids. V was pared by 1 base and J by 4 bases, with 4 bases of the junction left unmatched. CDR3 in DNA: TGTGCCAGCAGCCAAGCAGCGGGGGGAGTAGAGACCCAGTACTTC. Protein: CASSQAAGGVETQYF.

The chain links TRBV4-3 to TRBJ2-6; D is unclear. Germline V gene lookup returns CDR1 LGHNA and CDR2 YSLEER. This CDR3 has 16 residues. Trimming left V 2 bases short and J 0 bases short, with 8 bases between. CDR3 sequence: CASSQLAGSGANVLTF. In DNA form, the CDR3 reads TGCGCCAGCAGCCAACTTGCAGGCTCTGGGGCCAACGTCCTGACTTTC.

The CDR3: CASSHPGNRGNNEQFF. Written as DNA, the CDR3 is TGTGCCAGCAGCCACCCGGGGAACAGGGGAAACAATGAGCAGTTCTTC. This sequence joins TRBV3-1 (or the pseudogene TRBV3-2) and TRBJ2-1; the match to TRBD1 covers 7 bases. Germline V gene sequence: CDR1 LGHDT, CDR2 YNNKEL (reference sequence). The CDR3 has 16 amino acids. Trimming cost V 3 bases and J 5 bases; bases outside gene matches: 10.

This rearrangement joins TRBV5-6 to TRBJ1-4; D gene unclear. The V gene lost 0 bases and the J gene lost 8 bases, with 8 bases spanning the gap. CDR3 length: 13 residues. Germline lookup yields CDR1 SGHDT and CDR2 YYEEEE. In DNA form, the CDR3 reads TGTGCCAGCAGCTTGGGGCAGCGGGAAAAACTGTTTTTT. This sequence encodes CASSLGQREKLFF.

V gene TRBV28 combines with J gene TRBJ1-5; TRBD1 matches at 7 bases. The CDR3 consists of 16 residues. The V segment lost 3 bases and the J segment 6 bases; nucleotides outside the gene matches: 11. Germline loops: CDR1 MDHEN, CDR2 SYDVKM. The CDR3 sequence: CASSFGYRGDGQPQHF. CDR3 DNA: TGTGCCAGCAGTTTTGGATACAGGGGAGATGGTCAGCCCCAGCATTTT. The full variable domain, in which reference TRBV28 and TRBJ1-5 provide the parts outside the CDR3, is DVKVTQSSRYLVKRTGEKVFLECVQDMDHENMFWYRQDPGLGLRLIYFSYDVKMKEKGDIPEGYSVSREKKERFSLILESASTNQTSMYLCASSFGYRGDGQPQHFGDGTRLSIL.

This chain connects TRBV18 to TRBJ1-1, with 8 bases matching TRBD1. CDR3 length equals 16 residues. The germline V gene has CDR1 KGHSH and CDR2 LQKENI. The junction had 5 bases not matched to a gene; V was cut back by 1 base and J by 1 base. The CDR3 DNA reads as TGTGCCAGCTCACCACAATCCGGGACAGGGAACACTGAAGCTTTCTTT. This sequence encodes CASSPQSGTGNTEAFF.

The chain employs TRBV28 and TRBJ1-5, with D uncertain. The CDR3 has 14 residues. Trimming removed 8 bases at V and 0 bases at J, with 11 bases between. In germline, CDR1 is MDHEN, CDR2 SYDVKM. The CDR3: CASWVGSSNQPQHF. For the CDR3, the DNA is TGTGCCAGCTGGGTAGGAAGTAGCAATCAGCCCCAGCATTTT.

This clone was detected once. The CDR3 here is CASNNRDIYNSPLHF. CDR3 bases: TGTGCCAGCAACAACCGGGACATCTATAATTCACCCCTCCACTTT. The V call is TRBV6-5, the J call TRBJ1-6; tentative D call: TRBD1 (6 bases). Trimming took 7 bases from V and 3 from J, leaving 13 bases between them. Germline-derived CDR1 and CDR2 are MNHEY and SVGAGI. This CDR3 has 15 amino acids.

This chain uses TRBV15 with TRBJ2-3, with TRBD1 matching 9 bases. Germline V CDR1 and CDR2: LNHNV, YYDKDF (reference sequence). The CDR3 length is 14 residues. J was trimmed by 0 bases and V by 6 bases; bases with no gene match: 1. The CDR3: CATRQGASTDTQYF. The CDR3 DNA reads TGTGCCACCAGACAGGGGGCAAGCACAGATACGCAGTATTTT.

The chain has TRBV5-6 and TRBJ1-1; TRBD1 matches 7 bases. With 2 bases clipped from V and 10 bases from J, the junction kept 14 bases outside the gene matches. The CDR3 consists of 15 residues. Germline V CDR1 and CDR2: SGHDT, YYEEEE. CDR3 amino acids: CASSLPDRDRSGAFF. The DNA of the CDR3 is TGTGCCAGCAGCTTACCCGACAGGGACCGCAGCGGAGCTTTCTTT.

J is TRBJ2-3 and V is TRBV19; 11 nucleotides agree with TRBD2. This CDR3 has 16 residues. Trimming removed 7 bases from V and 1 base from J; junction bases left unmatched: 7. Looked up from germline, CDR1 is LNHDA and CDR2 is SQIVND (reference sequence). CDR3 sequence: CASKVAGGLGTDTQYF. The CDR3 DNA reads TGTGCCAGTAAGGTAGCGGGGGGGCTGGGCACAGATACGCAGTATTTT.

This chain uses TRBV28 with TRBJ2-1; weak D call: TRBD2 (5 bases). The CDR3 runs to 16 residues. CDR1 and CDR2 from the germline V gene are MDHEN and SYDVKM. Deletions cut 3 bases from V and 8 bases from J, with 20 bases between. The CDR3 is CASSFPYSVDRHEQFF. For the CDR3, the DNA is TGTGCCAGCAGTTTCCCTTATAGCGTGGATCGACATGAGCAGTTCTTC.

The chain links TRBV7-2 to TRBJ1-5, with D tentatively TRBD1 (6 bases). The ends were cut back, 5 bases at V and 0 bases at J, with 11 bases in the middle. This CDR3 contains 15 residues. Germline V gene data show CDR1 as SGHTA and CDR2 as FQGNSA. CDR3 loop: CASSPRTDSNQPQHF. Written as DNA, the CDR3 is TGTGCCAGCAGCCCCCGGACAGATAGCAATCAGCCCCAGCATTTT.

The rearrangement joins TRBV18 to TRBJ1-3; D is uncertain. Per the germline V gene, CDR1 is KGHSH and CDR2 is LQKENI. This CDR3 is 15 amino acids long. V lost 3 bases to trimming and J lost 0 bases, with 9 bases between them. CDR3 sequence: CASSPQESSGNTIYF. The CDR3 DNA is TGTGCCAGCTCACCGCAGGAAAGCTCTGGAAACACCATATATTTT.

J is TRBJ2-2 and V is TRBV9, with 14 bases lining up with TRBD2. Germline CDR1 SGDLS, CDR2 YYNGEE. The CDR3 contains 19 residues. Losses at the gene ends were 4 bases for V and 3 bases for J; bases not matched to a gene: 11. In DNA form, the CDR3 reads TGTGCCAGCAGCTTTTCGGGACTAGCGGGGGCCGGGTACACCGGGGAGCTGTTTTTT. It translates to CASSFSGLAGAGYTGELFF.

This clone has just one count. The chain employs TRBV7-2 and TRBJ2-5; D call uncertain. The CDR3 is 13 residues long. Germline V CDR1 and CDR2: SGHTA, FQGNSA. Between the trimmed V and J ends, which lost 3 bases and 0 bases, there was a span of 5 bases. The CDR3 region is CASSLTHQETQYF. The CDR3 nucleotides are TGTGCCAGCAGCTTGACACACCAAGAGACCCAGTACTTC.

The chain is built from TRBV19 and TRBJ1-3, with D unresolved. CDR1 and CDR2 (germline): LNHDA, SQIVND (reference sequence). V lost 5 bases to trimming and J lost 0 bases, with 11 bases between them. The CDR3 has 15 residues. CDR3 sequence (DNA): TGTGCCAGTAGTTCCGACCGGCACTCTGGAAACACCATATATTTT. This sequence encodes CASSSDRHSGNTIYF.